Included here is one T cell receptor (beta chain) sequence, with context. TCRdb keeps only in-frame clones here, not all; method: immunoSEQ multiplex PCR. The data hold over 65,000 clones, with 85% to 90% observed a single time. This CDR3 spans 16 amino acids. After removal of 5 bases from V and 6 bases from J, the junction contained 10 bases not matched to a gene. Germline lookup yields CDR1 MNHEY and CDR2 SVGEGT. This entry comes from a study of control samples from healthy donors and cancer patients. The specimen sequenced was PBMCs. J is TRBJ2-3 and V is TRBV6-2 or TRBV6-3; TRBD2 aligns across 11 bases. The receptor was isolated from a woman between 45 and 65 years old with colorectal cancer. CDR3 coding DNA: TGTGCCAGCAGTCCCCGGGGGACTAGCGGCCGTGATACGCAGTATTTT. Translating gives CASSPRGTSGRDTQYF.